The next 31 T cell receptor beta chains were all read from a single sample in a study of shared clonotypes between healthy human individuals. Here immunoSEQ multiplex PCR was the method, and the copy in TCRdb shows in-frame clones only, minus some. The sample has more than 2,000,000 clones, just over 90% seen once; the top ten hold about 0.39%. Sequencing input: naive CD4+ T cells from PBMCs. The sample's subset: CD45RA+ positively selected. The receptors shown here come from a man between 18 and 29 years old in good health. Some clones in this sample may be carry-over from other donors' samples.

The chain has TRBV10-3 and TRBJ2-7; 9 positions agree with TRBD2. V was pared by 6 bases and J by 2 bases, with 5 bases of the junction left unmatched. The CDR3 extends over 14 amino acids. Germline V gene data show CDR1 as ENHRY and CDR2 as SYGVKD. As DNA, the CDR3 is TGTGCCATCAGAAAGACTAGCGGAACCTACGAGCAGTACTTC. Translating gives CAIRKTSGTYEQYF.

With regard to this clone: Different DNA sequences within this sample yield the same CDR3. CDR3 DNA sequence: TGTGCCAGCTCACCGCCAAGCACAGATACGCAGTATTTT. It specifies CASSPPSTDTQYF. The chain has TRBV18 and TRBJ2-3; D ambiguous. The length of the CDR3 is 13 residues. CDR1 and CDR2 from the germline V gene are KGHSH and LQKENI. The V end lost 3 bases, the J end lost 0 bases, and 4 bases lay between the germline ends.

This clone was seen just once. The chain recombines TRBV18 with TRBJ2-7, with 7 bases fitting TRBD2. CDR3 length: 16 residues. V was clipped by 0 bases and J by 0 bases; unmatched bases: 5. In germline, CDR1 is KGHSH, CDR2 LQKENI. The CDR3 bases are TGTGCCAGCTCACCACCGTTCGGGGGGAGCTCCTACGAGCAGTACTTC. Residues: CASSPPFGGSSYEQYF.

The CDR3: CASNSGGPQYF. In DNA form, the CDR3 reads TGTGCCAGCAACAGTGGGGGCCCCCAGTACTTC. V is TRBV28 and J is TRBJ2-5, with D perhaps matching TRBD1 (6 bases). Germline V gene data show CDR1 as MDHEN and CDR2 as SYDVKM. This CDR3 region has 11 residues. The V gene lost 7 bases and the J gene lost 9 bases, with 12 bases spanning the gap.

The chain links TRBV11-2 to TRBJ2-2; 9 bases agree with TRBD2. Trimming removed 6 bases from V and 6 bases from J; junction bases left unmatched: 14. Germline CDR1 SGHAT, CDR2 FQNNGV. CDR3 size: 17 residues. The CDR3 spells CASRRGLAGSGAGELFF. CDR3 DNA sequence: TGTGCCAGCAGGCGAGGGCTAGCGGGGTCCGGAGCCGGGGAGCTGTTTTTT.

The V and J genes are TRBV13 and TRBJ2-7; a weak D match, TRBD1 (7 bases). CDR1 is PRHDT and CDR2 is FYEKMQ in the germline V gene (reference sequence). CDR3 length equals 15 residues. V gave up 5 bases and J gave up 0 bases, with 14 bases separating them. In nucleotides, the CDR3 is TGTGCCAGCAGCCCTTACAGGGGAGGCTCCTACGAGCAGTACTTC. It yields the protein CASSPYRGGSYEQYF.

The chain combines TRBV28 with TRBJ2-4; D is uncertain. Germline assignment: CDR1 MDHEN and CDR2 SYDVKM. Trimming pared 7 bases from V and 1 base from J, leaving 11 bases between. The CDR3 has 14 residues. The CDR3 DNA follows: TGTGCCAGCACCACGTGGGATGCCAAAAACATTCAGTACTTC. Encoded protein: CASTTWDAKNIQYF. The variable domain in full, completed from reference TRBV28 and TRBJ2-4, reads DVKVTQSSRYLVKRTGEKVFLECVQDMDHENMFWYRQDPGLGLRLIYFSYDVKMKEKGDIPEGYSVSREKKERFSLILESASTNQTSMYLCASTTWDAKNIQYFGAGTRLSVL.

The V gene is TRBV7-9, the J gene TRBJ2-2, with 11 nucleotides matching TRBD2. V was clipped by 5 bases and J by 3 bases; unmatched bases: 5. This CDR3 is built from 16 residues. Germline CDR1 reads SEHNR; CDR2 reads FQNEAQ (reference sequence). CDR3 sequence reads: CASSPGLAEHTGELFF. CDR3 bases: TGTGCCAGCAGCCCGGGACTAGCGGAACACACCGGGGAGCTGTTTTTT. The full variable domain, in which reference TRBV7-9 and TRBJ2-2 provide the parts outside the CDR3, is DTGVSQNPRHKITKRGQNVTFRCDPISEHNRLYWYRQTLGQGPEFLTYFQNEAQLEKSRLLSDRFSAERPKGSFSTLEIQRTEQGDSAMYLCASSPGLAEHTGELFFGEGSRLTVL.

The chain uses TRBV5-1 and TRBJ2-3; TRBD2 matches 11 bases. Germline lookup yields CDR1 SGHRS and CDR2 YFSETQ. The CDR3 extends over 15 amino acids. Unmatched junction bases numbered 2, after V lost 3 bases and J lost 2 bases. The CDR3 spells CASSSGLADTDTQYF. CDR3 DNA: TGCGCCAGCAGCTCGGGACTAGCGGACACAGATACGCAGTATTTT.

This sequence joins TRBV30 and TRBJ2-1; no reliable D call. Germline assignment: CDR1 GTSNPN and CDR2 SVGIG (reference sequence). The CDR3 extends over 15 amino acids. Trimming shortened V by 0 bases and J by 0 bases, and 9 bases separated the two germline ends. The CDR3 DNA sequence: TGTGCCTGGAGTGTAGACTGGACCTCCTACAATGAGCAGTTCTTC. Residues: CAWSVDWTSYNEQFF.

The chain is built from TRBV10-3 and TRBJ1-3; 7 positions match TRBD1. This CDR3 spans 16 amino acids. Germline V gene lookup returns CDR1 ENHRY and CDR2 SYGVKD. J gave up 0 bases and V 5 bases, and 7 bases lay outside the gene matches. Here the CDR3 DNA reads TGTGCCATCAGTCGGGCAGGGGGGGACTCTGGAAACACCATATATTTT. Amino acids: CAISRAGGDSGNTIYF.

This clone has a single count. CDR3 region: CASSPKRGRGETQYF. Here the CDR3 DNA reads TGTGCCAGCAGTCCTAAGCGGGGAAGAGGGGAGACCCAGTACTTC. The genes are TRBV28 and TRBJ2-5; 7 nucleotides match TRBD2. The ends lost 5 bases at V and 5 bases at J; junction bases unmatched: 11. The CDR3 length is 15 residues. The V gene's germline CDR1 is MDHEN and CDR2 SYDVKM.

As for this clone: Within the sample, other DNA sequences also encode this same CDR3. The chain is built from TRBV7-9 and TRBJ1-2, with TRBD1 as a possible D gene (5 bases). Between the trimmed V and J ends, which lost 3 bases and 7 bases, there was a span of 12 bases. Germline assignment: CDR1 SEHNR and CDR2 FQNEAQ (reference sequence). The CDR3 is 13 residues long. CDR3 protein: CASSFGQGGGYTF. CDR3 coding DNA: TGTGCCAGCAGCTTTGGGCAGGGTGGTGGCTACACCTTC. The entire variable domain, with the rest obtained from reference TRBV7-9 and TRBJ1-2, is as follows: DTGVSQNPRHKITKRGQNVTFRCDPISEHNRLYWYRQTLGQGPEFLTYFQNEAQLEKSRLLSDRFSAERPKGSFSTLEIQRTEQGDSAMYLCASSFGQGGGYTFGSGTRLTVV.

Notes on this clone: The sample holds other DNA sequences that translate to the same CDR3. The chain's CDR3 is CASSPGTAYQETQYF. The CDR3, as DNA: TGCGCCAGCAGCCCCGGGACAGCGTACCAAGAGACCCAGTACTTC. This chain links TRBV5-1 with TRBJ2-5, with 7 bases lining up with TRBD1. The CDR3 loop spans 15 amino acids. The germline V gene encodes CDR1 SGHRS and CDR2 YFSETQ. With 4 bases clipped from V and 0 bases from J, the junction kept 6 bases outside the gene matches.

A word on this clone: Other DNA variants within this sample encode the same CDR3. CDR3 loop: CASSLWGLVGDTQYF. DNA of the CDR3: TGTGCCAGCAGCTTGTGGGGACTAGTGGGAGATACGCAGTATTTT. The chain recombines TRBV7-3 with TRBJ2-3, with TRBD2 matching over 8 bases. Germline loops: CDR1 SGHTA, CDR2 FQGTGA. The CDR3 sequence is 15 residues long. The J segment lost 5 bases and the V segment lost 3 bases, leaving 7 bases of the junction unmatched.

V is TRBV5-5 and J is TRBJ2-5; D remains ambiguous. CDR1 and CDR2 (germline): SGHKS, YYEKEE (reference sequence). The CDR3 contains 15 residues. V gave up 0 bases and J gave up 5 bases, with 14 bases separating them. For the CDR3, the DNA is TGTGCCAGCAGCTTGGTGCCCCCGATCGGGGAGACCCAGTACTTC. Translating it yields CASSLVPPIGETQYF.

The chain joins TRBV5-1 to TRBJ2-7; 9 nucleotides line up with TRBD1. The CDR3 is made up of 17 amino acids. Looked up from germline, CDR1 is SGHRS and CDR2 is YFSETQ. J lost 2 bases, V lost 0 bases, and 9 bases had no gene match. The CDR3 region is CASSLEAMGQGPYEQYF. As DNA, the CDR3 is TGCGCCAGCAGCTTGGAAGCCATGGGACAGGGACCCTACGAGCAGTACTTC.

The CDR3 DNA sequence: TGTGCCAGCAGCTGGGCGTCAACTAATGAAAAACTGTTTTTT. Amino acid sequence: CASSWASTNEKLFF. The chain uses TRBV7-2 and TRBJ1-4, with D unclear. Trimming removed 4 bases from V and 0 bases from J, with 6 bases in between. Germline lookup yields CDR1 SGHTA and CDR2 FQGNSA. The CDR3 sequence is 14 residues long.

V gene TRBV5-4 combines with J gene TRBJ2-6; D is perhaps TRBD2 (6 bases). This CDR3 is 15 amino acids long. The V end lost 3 bases, the J end lost 0 bases, and 7 bases lay between the germline ends. The germline V gene has CDR1 SGHNT and CDR2 YYREEE (reference sequence). The CDR3 DNA sequence: TGTGCCAGCAGCTATAGCGGCTCTGGGGCCAACGTCCTGACTTTC. Its protein is CASSYSGSGANVLTF.

The chain employs TRBV5-4 and TRBJ2-5; TRBD2 aligns across 7 bases. TRBJ2-7 matches the DNA end more closely, so the J call is doubtful. The CDR3 consists of 14 residues. Germline V gene sequence: CDR1 SGHNT, CDR2 YYREEE (reference sequence). The CDR3 loop reads CASSRTSATYEQYF. The CDR3 bases are TGTGCCAGCAGCAGAACTAGCGCGACCTACGAGCAGTACTTC.

The rearrangement uses TRBV18 and TRBJ2-7; D is ambiguous. Germline CDR1 is KGHSH and CDR2 is LQKENI. The V end was cut by 4 bases, the J end by 6 bases, with 7 bases between. The CDR3 extends over 11 amino acids. The CDR3 DNA follows: TGTGCCAGCTCACAAGGCCGCGAGCAGTACTTC. Translated, it gives CASSQGREQYF.

The genes are TRBV2 and TRBJ2-7; unclear D gene. The CDR3 runs 12 residues. Germline CDR1 and CDR2: SNHLY and FYNNEI. V shed 8 bases and J shed 0 bases, with 8 bases lying between them. The CDR3 DNA follows: TGTGCCAGCCGGCAGATCTCCTACGAGCAGTACTTC. This gives the protein CASRQISYEQYF. The full variable domain, in which reference TRBV2 and TRBJ2-7 provide the parts outside the CDR3, is EPEVTQTPSHQVTQMGQEVILRCVPISNHLYFYWYRQILGQKVEFLVSFYNNEISEKSEIFDDQFSVERPDGSNFTLKIRSTKLEDSAMYFCASRQISYEQYFGPGTRLTVT.

This chain links TRBV10-3 with TRBJ2-1; TRBD2 matches 7 bases. The junction had 4 bases not matched to a gene; V was cut back by 6 bases and J by 5 bases. The CDR3 length is 13 residues. CDR1 is ENHRY and CDR2 is SYGVKD in the germline V gene. DNA for the CDR3: TGTGCCATCAGCAATCGGGGGGACAATGAGCAGTTCTTC. Its protein is CAISNRGDNEQFF.

This chain links TRBV7-2 with TRBJ2-1, with TRBD2 matching over 9 bases. In germline, CDR1 is SGHTA, CDR2 FQGNSA. This CDR3 has 17 amino acids. The junction had 8 bases not matched to a gene; V was cut back by 3 bases and J by 2 bases. CDR3 in DNA: TGTGCCAGCAGCTTTATACCGGGACTAGCTACCTACAATGAGCAGTTCTTC. Residues: CASSFIPGLATYNEQFF.

The chain joins TRBV29-1 to TRBJ1-5; 10 bases align to TRBD1. The germline V gene encodes CDR1 SQVTM and CDR2 ANQGSEA. With V trimmed by 3 bases and J by 4 bases, 15 bases remained unmatched. This CDR3 comprises 18 residues. CDR3 protein: CSVDLVEMDRGWNQPQHF. CDR3 in DNA: TGCAGCGTTGATCTAGTGGAGATGGACAGGGGGTGGAATCAGCCCCAGCATTTT. Full variable domain (outside the CDR3, taken from reference TRBV29-1 and TRBJ1-5): SAVISQKPSRDICQRGTSLTIQCQVDSQVTMMFWYRQQPGQSLTLIATANQGSEATYESGFVIDKFPISRPNLTFSTLTVSNMSPEDSSIYLCSVDLVEMDRGWNQPQHFGDGTRLSIL.

In regard to this clone: At the DNA level, this CDR3 is encoded by other sequences in the same sample as well. The V and J genes are TRBV18 and TRBJ2-7; a weak D match, TRBD2 (5 bases). The CDR3 spans 13 residues. V was trimmed by 2 bases and J by 2 bases, leaving 7 bases between them. Germline-derived CDR1 and CDR2 are KGHSH and LQKENI. DNA for the CDR3: TGTGCCAGCTCACCAACGGGAACCTACGAGCAGTACTTC. Residues: CASSPTGTYEQYF.

The chain has TRBV13 and TRBJ2-1, with a weak D call TRBD1 (6 bases). The V end was cut by 0 bases, the J end by 4 bases, with 10 bases between. CDR3 length: 15 residues. Germline loops: CDR1 PRHDT, CDR2 FYEKMQ (reference sequence). CDR3 DNA sequence: TGTGCCAGCAGCTTAGGCCCGACAGGTTACAATGAGCAGTTCTTC. Translated: CASSLGPTGYNEQFF.

This clone was detected once. The chain employs TRBV9 and TRBJ2-4; no definite D call. Trimming shortened V by 1 base and J by 3 bases, and 8 bases separated the two germline ends. CDR3 size: 14 residues. Germline V gene lookup returns CDR1 SGDLS and CDR2 YYNGEE. The CDR3 DNA reads as TGTGCCAGCAGCGTAAATATGGACAAAAACATTCAGTACTTC. Translation gives CASSVNMDKNIQYF.

The V call is TRBV18, the J call TRBJ2-7; TRBD1 agrees at 10 bases. Germline V lookup: CDR1 KGHSH, CDR2 LQKENI. J lost 4 bases, V lost 8 bases, and 11 bases had no gene match. The CDR3 extends over 15 amino acids. In nucleotides, the CDR3 is TGTGCCAGCCTCCAAGCGACAGGGGGCTCTTACGAGCAGTACTTC. Encoded protein: CASLQATGGSYEQYF.

This chain joins TRBV27 and TRBJ1-2; D not resolved. Trimming left V 6 bases short and J 8 bases short, with 19 bases between. Germline loops: CDR1 MNHEY, CDR2 SMNVEV (reference sequence). The CDR3 length is 14 residues. CDR3 nucleotides: TGTGCCAGCAGCTTTATCCCCAGGCCTGGAGGCTACACCTTC. This sequence encodes CASSFIPRPGGYTF.

The chain has TRBV4-1 and TRBJ2-7, with 10 bases identical to TRBD1. V lost 0 bases, J lost 0 bases, and 11 bases stayed unmatched. The CDR3 contains 19 residues. CDR1 is MGHRA and CDR2 is YSYEKL in the germline V gene. As DNA, the CDR3 is TGCGCCAGCAGCCAAGATGTCCGGGACAGGGGCTCGAGCTCCTACGAGCAGTACTTC. Its translation: CASSQDVRDRGSSSYEQYF.